The following is a TCR beta chain sequence with its context. Clones were sequenced by immunoSEQ multiplex PCR, and TCRdb holds only the in-frame ones, with some missing. The data contain 65,000 to 85,000 clones, 79% of them singletons. The V end was cut by 6 bases, the J end by 8 bases, with 10 bases between. This CDR3 has 12 amino acids. Germline V lookup: CDR1 SGHTA, CDR2 FQGNSA. This entry belongs to a study of blood T cell repertoires in COVID-19. Looking at the study overall: Donors in the United States, Italy and Spain gave samples during acute or convalescent COVID-19. From T cells, B-cell-depleted T cells, or PBMCs came the material, which was cDNA or gDNA.

The J gene is TRBJ1-4, the V gene TRBV7-2; D possibly corresponds to TRBD1 (6 bases). The material sequenced was peripheral blood. This receptor was taken from a woman older than 75 with active or convalescent COVID-19. CDR3 DNA sequence: TGTGCCAGCAGTCCCGACAGGGAAAAACTGTTTTTT. Translated, it gives CASSPDREKLFF. The variable domain in full, completed from reference TRBV7-2 and TRBJ1-4, reads GAGVSQSPSNKVTEKGKDVELRCDPISGHTALYWYRQSLGQGLEFLIYFQGNSAPDKSGLPSDRFSAERTGGSVSTLTIQRTQQEDSAVYLCASSPDREKLFFGSGTQLSVL.